One and the same sample provided the 23 T cell receptor beta chains below, sequenced in a study of T-cell reconstitution after alpha-beta-depleted transplantation in children. Researchers prepared the TCRbeta library using unique molecular identifiers, the study reports. Each CDR3 protein gets one entry after TCRdb re-called the PCR reads with MiXCR. The sample records over 200,000 distinct CDR3 sequences, around 9.6% being singletons. Source: PBMCs from the stem cell graft donor, taken from the stem cell graft. The source is a human donor who donated a stem cell graft to a child with acute lymphoblastic leukemia.

The rearrangement uses TRBV5-1 and TRBJ1-1, with unresolved D. V shed 2 bases and J shed 0 bases, with 8 bases lying between them. CDR1 and CDR2 from the germline V gene are SGHRS and YFSETQ. The CDR3 totals 14 residues. The CDR3 loop is CASSFRALNTEAFF. The CDR3 coding sequence is TGCGCCAGCAGCTTCCGGGCATTGAACACTGAAGCTTTCTTT.

The J gene is TRBJ1-4, the V gene TRBV12-3 or TRBV12-4; the D is unclear. Trimming took off 6 bases at V and 7 bases at J, with 21 bases between the two ends. The CDR3 has 16 residues. The CDR3 region is CASSPSPAGRSEKLFF. The CDR3 DNA follows: TGTGCCAGCAGCCCTTCACCGGCGGGCCGGAGTGAAAAACTGTTTTTT.

This clonotype was seen a handful of times. This rearrangement joins TRBV12-3 or TRBV12-4 to TRBJ1-1; D ambiguous. The germline V and J ends were trimmed by 3 bases and 10 bases, with 21 bases remaining between them. This CDR3 has 15 residues. As DNA, the CDR3 is TGTGCCAGCAGTTTGCCTCTGGCCCGCGCTCGCGGAGCTTTCTTT. It translates to CASSLPLARARGAFF.

This clonotype was counted ten times or more. The chain is built from TRBV29-1 and TRBJ1-2; D perhaps matches TRBD1 (5 bases). This CDR3 has 13 amino acids. Germline CDR1 and CDR2: SQVTM and ANQGSEA. Trimming left V 4 bases short and J 3 bases short, with 12 bases between. The DNA of the CDR3 is TGCAGCGTTGCTGACAGCTTAGACTATGGCTACACCTTC. Protein product: CSVADSLDYGYTF.

J is TRBJ2-5 and V is TRBV12-3 or TRBV12-4; no reliable D call. There are 13 residues in the CDR3. V lost 3 bases to trimming and J lost 4 bases, with 9 bases between them. The CDR3 is CASSFGPTETQYF. The CDR3 DNA reads TGTGCCAGCAGTTTCGGCCCCACAGAGACCCAGTACTTC.

The chain links TRBV20-1 to TRBJ1-1; tentative D call: TRBD1 (5 bases). The CDR3 sequence is 13 residues long. The V end was cut by 6 bases, the J end by 5 bases, with 16 bases between. Germline-derived CDR1 and CDR2 are DFQATT and SNEGSKA (reference sequence). CDR3 in amino acids: CSALRDGGTEAFF. The CDR3 region has the DNA TGCAGTGCGCTCCGGGACGGGGGGACTGAAGCTTTCTTT.

This clonotype turned up a few times. This chain joins TRBV2 and TRBJ1-5; tentatively, D is TRBD1 (6 bases). This CDR3 comprises 13 residues. The V and J ends lost 6 bases and 7 bases respectively, with 13 bases between them. The V gene's germline CDR1 is SNHLY and CDR2 FYNNEI. For the CDR3, the DNA is TGTGCCAGCAGCGTGGACAGTCGACAGCCCCAGCATTTT. Translation: CASSVDSRQPQHF.

The V and J genes are TRBV25-1 and TRBJ1-2; D not certain. Germline V gives CDR1 MGHDK, CDR2 SYGVNS. V was cut by 6 bases and J by 4 bases, with 15 bases left in between. This CDR3 region has 14 residues. DNA of the CDR3: TGTGCCAGCAGCGAGGTTAACCTAGCCTATGGCTACACCTTC. The encoded protein is CASSEVNLAYGYTF.

This clonotype was seen a few times. The rearrangement joins TRBV3-1 to TRBJ1-4, with unresolved D. The CDR3 is 15 residues long. V shed 3 bases and J shed 8 bases, with 16 bases lying between them. Germline V gene sequence: CDR1 LGHDT, CDR2 YNNKEL (reference sequence). The CDR3 coding sequence is TGTGCCAGCAGCCAGTTTCAGTCCCCGGGGGAAAAACTGTTTTTT. Translating gives CASSQFQSPGEKLFF.

Of note for this clonotype: This may stem from a read error, because a much larger clone lies one nucleotide away. The V call is TRBV12-3 or TRBV12-4, the J call TRBJ1-1, with 7 bases fitting TRBD1. After removal of 6 bases from V and 4 bases from J, the junction contained 8 bases not matched to a gene. The CDR3 is 14 residues long. CDR3 sequence (DNA): TGTGCCAGCAGCAAACAGGGGATGAGCACTGAAGCTTTCTTT. As protein: CASSKQGMSTEAFF.

This clonotype was observed many times. J is TRBJ1-4 and V is TRBV5-1; TRBD1 matches at 8 bases. Germline CDR1 and CDR2: SGHRS and YFSETQ. The CDR3 is made up of 17 amino acids. V lost 0 bases and J lost 7; bases outside the gene matches: 11. The CDR3 region has the DNA TGCGCCAGCAGCTTGGCCACCGGGACAGGACAACCTGAAAAACTGTTTTTT. As protein: CASSLATGTGQPEKLFF.

The J gene is TRBJ1-1, the V gene TRBV5-1; D is uncertain. This CDR3 contains 13 residues. Trimming pared 4 bases from V and 1 base from J, leaving 8 bases between. The germline CDR1 and CDR2 sequences are SGHRS and YFSETQ. CDR3 residues: CASSLDQNTEAFF. CDR3 DNA sequence: TGCGCCAGCAGCCTGGACCAGAACACTGAAGCTTTCTTT.

The sample holds a few counts of this clonotype. This chain connects TRBV5-1 to TRBJ2-7; D not certain. CDR3 size: 12 residues. Trimming removed 3 bases from V and 4 bases from J, with 8 bases in between. Germline V CDR1 and CDR2: SGHRS, YFSETQ. DNA of the CDR3: TGCGCCAGCAGCTCCCACCTGTACGAGCAGTACTTC. Translating gives CASSSHLYEQYF. The whole variable domain, remainder taken from reference TRBV5-1 and TRBJ2-7, is KAGVTQTPRYLIKTRGQQVTLSCSPISGHRSVSWYQQTPGQGLQFLFEYFSETQRNKGNFPGRFSGRQFSNSRSEMNVSTLELGDSALYLCASSSHLYEQYFGPGTRLTVT.

This clonotype was seen repeatedly, ten times or more. The chain links TRBV11-2 to TRBJ1-2; no definite D call. CDR3 length: 15 residues. Trimming left V 4 bases short and J 2 bases short, with 14 bases between. CDR1 is SGHAT, CDR2 FQNNGV, per germline. CDR3 coding DNA: TGTGCCAGCAGCTCTTCCCTCGGTAGGAACTATGGCTACACCTTC. It specifies CASSSSLGRNYGYTF.

This clonotype was observed many times. The chain is built from TRBV19 and TRBJ2-2; D gene ambiguous. There are 13 residues in the CDR3. Trimming removed 7 bases at V and 6 bases at J, with 12 bases between. Germline CDR1 and CDR2: LNHDA and SQIVND (reference sequence). The chain's CDR3 is CASTGNSAGELFF. In nucleotides, the CDR3 is TGTGCCAGTACCGGAAACAGTGCCGGGGAGCTGTTTTTT.

The rearrangement joins TRBV7-2 to TRBJ2-5; 8 bases are a match to TRBD2. The CDR3 loop spans 16 amino acids. Trimming cost V 1 base and J 2 bases; bases outside gene matches: 6. Germline loops: CDR1 SGHTA, CDR2 FQGNSA. The CDR3 nucleotides are TGTGCCAGCAGCTTAGTGGTAGCGGGGAATCAAGAGACCCAGTACTTC. Its translation: CASSLVVAGNQETQYF.

This clonotype was observed a handful of times. This sequence joins TRBV20-1 and TRBJ1-1; a weak D match, TRBD1 (5 bases). V was clipped by 0 bases and J by 1 base, with 12 bases between them. Germline CDR1 reads DFQATT; CDR2 reads SNEGSKA (reference sequence). The CDR3 extends over 15 amino acids. This CDR3 is CSARDKGKGNTEAFF. Written as DNA, the CDR3 is TGCAGTGCTAGAGATAAGGGGAAGGGGAACACTGAAGCTTTCTTT.

The genes are TRBV7-8 and TRBJ2-1, with 9 positions matching TRBD1. Germline V gene sequence: CDR1 SGHVS, CDR2 FQNEAQ. Trimming took 6 bases from V and 15 from J; bases not matched to a gene: 15. This CDR3 region has 14 residues. CDR3 loop: CASRKAGTGKVLFF. CDR3 DNA sequence: TGTGCCAGCAGAAAAGCCGGGACAGGGAAGGTTTTGTTCTTC.

This clonotype showed up many times. The chain joins TRBV7-2 to TRBJ1-1; no firm D call. The V and J ends lost 3 bases and 8 bases respectively, with 13 bases between them. The CDR3 is 13 amino acids. The germline V gene encodes CDR1 SGHTA and CDR2 FQGNSA. CDR3 amino acids: CASSLAELREAFF. The CDR3, as DNA: TGTGCCAGCAGCTTGGCGGAGCTGCGGGAAGCTTTCTTT. Full variable domain (outside the CDR3, taken from reference TRBV7-2 and TRBJ1-1): GAGVSQSPSNKVTEKGKDVELRCDPISGHTALYWYRQSLGQGLEFLIYFQGNSAPDKSGLPSDRFSAERTGGSVSTLTIQRTQQEDSAVYLCASSLAELREAFFGQGTRLTVV.

The chain links TRBV4-3 to TRBJ2-5; tentative D call: TRBD1 (6 bases). Germline lookup yields CDR1 LGHNA and CDR2 YSLEER. The V end was cut by 4 bases, the J end by 4 bases, with 25 bases between. The CDR3 runs 18 residues. The CDR3 nucleotides are TGCGCCAGCAGCCCAAGAACAGGGCTAGGGCGCCAAGTAGAGACCCAGTACTTC. This gives the protein CASSPRTGLGRQVETQYF.

This clonotype was detected many times. This could be a read error, since a much larger clone is one nucleotide away. The chain has TRBV12-3 or TRBV12-4 and TRBJ1-3; 7 nucleotides agree with TRBD1. The CDR3 spans 15 residues. The CDR3: CASSFDRVGGNTICF. CDR3 bases: TGTGCCAGCAGTTTTGACAGGGTCGGAGGAAACACCATATGTTTT.

The table lists this clonotype with many counts. This chain uses TRBV11-1 with TRBJ2-3; D is possibly TRBD2 (6 bases). The CDR3 is 15 amino acids. V lost 5 bases and J 3 bases, leaving 15 bases between the germline ends. CDR1 and CDR2 from the germline V gene are SGHAT and FQDESV (reference sequence). The DNA for the CDR3 is TGTGCCAGCAGCCAACGGGCGGGACGGACAGATACGCAGTATTTT. Translated: CASSQRAGRTDTQYF.

This clonotype showed up just a few times. The CDR3 region is CASSPSQGEVYGYTF. CDR3 nucleotides: TGCGCCAGCAGCCCGTCACAGGGGGAGGTCTATGGCTACACCTTC. The rearrangement links TRBV4-1 to TRBJ1-2; TRBD1 agrees at 8 bases. V was pared by 4 bases and J by 4 bases, with 8 bases of the junction left unmatched. From germline, CDR1 is MGHRA and CDR2 YSYEKL. This CDR3 is built from 15 residues.